A selection of T cell receptor beta chains follows, all from one sample in a study of Graves' ophthalmopathy and Graves' hyperthyroidism. A single record per CDR3 protein comes from TCRdb applying MiXCR to the multiplex PCR reads. The sample includes about 660,000 distinct CDR3 sequences, about two fifths of them seen just once. The material sequenced was peripheral blood. The receptors originated from an adult man with Graves' ophthalmopathy. Each CDR3 is given with its conserved first and last residue. Fields, in order: clone size, V gene, D gene, J gene, CDR3 DNA, CDR3 protein. The D gene is left open where the match is weak. Only part of the rows carry a size: once, few, many, or a class if the clone is expanded.

abundance: .
v_gene: TRBV5-6
d_gene: .
j_gene: TRBJ2-2
CDR3nt: TGTGCCAGCAGCTTCGCGGACCCAAACACCGGGGAGCTGTTTTTT
CDR3aa: CASSFADPNTGELFF

abundance: .
v_gene: TRBV7-9
d_gene: TRBD1
j_gene: TRBJ2-2
CDR3nt: TGTGCCAGCAGAGGTTGGGACAGGGACAACACCGGGGAGCTGTTTTTT
CDR3aa: CASRGWDRDNTGELFF

abundance: many
v_gene: TRBV7-2
d_gene: .
j_gene: TRBJ2-7
CDR3nt: TGTGCCAGCAGCTTATCAAACGAGCACGAGCAGTACTTC
CDR3aa: CASSLSNEHEQYF

abundance: .
v_gene: TRBV7-3
d_gene: .
j_gene: TRBJ1-4
CDR3nt: TGTGCCAGCAGCATCCGACAGCAAACCGGGGCTCTTAATGAAAAACTGTTTTTT
CDR3aa: CASSIRQQTGALNEKLFF

abundance: .
v_gene: TRBV9
d_gene: TRBD2
j_gene: TRBJ2-2
CDR3nt: TGTGCCAGCAGTCGAATAGCGGGAGTAAACGGGGAGCTGTTTTTT
CDR3aa: CASSRIAGVNGELFF

abundance: .
v_gene: TRBV5-6
d_gene: .
j_gene: TRBJ2-2
CDR3nt: TGTGCCAGCAGTCAGGGGAGGGGCGGGGAGCTGTTTTTT
CDR3aa: CASSQGRGGELFF

abundance: .
v_gene: TRBV19
d_gene: .
j_gene: TRBJ2-2
CDR3nt: TGTGCCAGTAGTGCCTCATCGGGGGAGCTGTTTTTT
CDR3aa: CASSASSGELFF

abundance: .
v_gene: TRBV12-3/TRBV12-4
d_gene: .
j_gene: TRBJ2-5
CDR3nt: TGTGCCAGCAGTTCTGGTTTATTAGCGCAAGAGACCCAGTACTTC
CDR3aa: CASSSGLLAQETQYF

abundance: many
v_gene: TRBV2
d_gene: .
j_gene: TRBJ2-7
CDR3nt: TGTGCCAGCAGGGGTCCCTACGAGCAGTACTTC
CDR3aa: CASRGPYEQYF

abundance: .
v_gene: TRBV10-3
d_gene: .
j_gene: TRBJ1-4
CDR3nt: TGTGCCTCAGGTGGCCAGCCCAATGAAAAACTGTTTTTT
CDR3aa: CASGGQPNEKLFF

abundance: many
v_gene: TRBV6-1
d_gene: .
j_gene: TRBJ1-2
CDR3nt: TGTGCCAGCAGTGAAGATGGATCCTACTATGGCTACACCTTC
CDR3aa: CASSEDGSYYGYTF

abundance: .
v_gene: TRBV7-8
d_gene: TRBD1
j_gene: TRBJ1-5
CDR3nt: TGTGCCAGCAGCTTAGGAAACAGGGGACACTCCTACGAGCATTTT
CDR3aa: CASSLGNRGHSYEHF

abundance: few
v_gene: TRBV20-1
d_gene: .
j_gene: TRBJ2-2
CDR3nt: TGCAGTGCTAGAGCTTCTGGGGCAACGGGCACCGGGGAGCTGTTTTTT
CDR3aa: CSARASGATGTGELFF

abundance: .
v_gene: TRBV5-6
d_gene: .
j_gene: TRBJ1-5
CDR3nt: TGTGCCAGCAGCTTGGAACAGGCGGGGCCCCAGCATTTT
CDR3aa: CASSLEQAGPQHF

abundance: .
v_gene: TRBV7-9
d_gene: TRBD1
j_gene: TRBJ2-2
CDR3nt: TGTGCCAGCAGCTTAGGGACAGGGGTTTTT
CDR3aa: CASSLGTGVF

abundance: .
v_gene: TRBV2
d_gene: .
j_gene: TRBJ2-1
CDR3nt: TGTGCCAGCACAGCAGTGGGGAATGAGCAGTTCTTC
CDR3aa: CASTAVGNEQFF

abundance: .
v_gene: TRBV10-2
d_gene: TRBD2
j_gene: TRBJ2-5
CDR3nt: TGCGCCAGCAGTGAGGGGTTAGCGGGGAACCAAGAGACCCAGTACTTC
CDR3aa: CASSEGLAGNQETQYF

abundance: .
v_gene: TRBV9
d_gene: .
j_gene: TRBJ2-5
CDR3nt: TGTGCCAGCAGCGACCGACAGGAGGGGCCCCAAGAGACCCAGTACTTC
CDR3aa: CASSDRQEGPQETQYF

abundance: few
v_gene: TRBV2
d_gene: TRBD1
j_gene: TRBJ2-7
CDR3nt: TGTGCCAGCTTGGGACAGAGCTACGAGCAGTACTTC
CDR3aa: CASLGQSYEQYF

abundance: many
v_gene: TRBV10-2
d_gene: .
j_gene: TRBJ2-7
CDR3nt: TGCGCCAGCAGTTCCGGGGGAACCTCTCGGGGCGAGCAGTACTTC
CDR3aa: CASSSGGTSRGEQYF

abundance: .
v_gene: TRBV10-3
d_gene: .
j_gene: TRBJ2-7
CDR3nt: TGTGCCATCAGGGGGACTGGTAACAATGAGCAGTACTTC
CDR3aa: CAIRGTGNNEQYF

abundance: many
v_gene: TRBV19
d_gene: TRBD2
j_gene: TRBJ2-7
CDR3nt: TGTGCCAGTAGTAAGTTGGGAGGGCCCGAGCAGTACTTC
CDR3aa: CASSKLGGPEQYF

abundance: many
v_gene: TRBV5-1
d_gene: .
j_gene: TRBJ1-1
CDR3nt: TGTGCCAGCAGCACGGGACAGAACACTGAAGCTTTCTTT
CDR3aa: CASSTGQNTEAFF

abundance: few
v_gene: TRBV2
d_gene: TRBD1
j_gene: TRBJ2-2
CDR3nt: TGTGCCACCAGACAGGGAACGAACACCGGGGAGCTGTTTTTT
CDR3aa: CATRQGTNTGELFF

abundance: .
v_gene: TRBV20-1
d_gene: TRBD1
j_gene: TRBJ1-3
CDR3nt: TGCAGTGCTAGCCCGACAGGGTTGGTGAACACCATATATTTT
CDR3aa: CSASPTGLVNTIYF

abundance: .
v_gene: TRBV12-3/TRBV12-4
d_gene: .
j_gene: TRBJ1-4
CDR3nt: TGTGCCAGCAGTTTAAGGCAGGGTCAGACTAATGAAAAACTGTTTTTT
CDR3aa: CASSLRQGQTNEKLFF